One and the same sample provided the 14 T cell receptor beta chains below, sequenced in a study of blood T cell repertoires in COVID-19. Clones were sequenced by immunoSEQ multiplex PCR, and TCRdb holds only the in-frame ones, with some missing. Among about 70,000 clones, around nine tenths were seen once, and the ten largest hold 29%. Specimen: peripheral blood. These receptors were taken from an elderly woman with active or convalescent COVID-19.

The J gene is TRBJ2-7, the V gene TRBV5-4; the match to TRBD2 covers 8 bases. V gave up 4 bases and J gave up 1 base; unmatched junction bases: 1. The germline V gene has CDR1 SGHNT and CDR2 YYREEE (reference sequence). The CDR3 is 13 amino acids. The CDR3 DNA reads TGTGCCAGCAGCCGGGGGGGATCCTACGAGCAGTACTTC. This encodes CASSRGGSYEQYF.

V usage is TRBV9 and J usage is TRBJ1-2; maybe TRBD1 (6 bases). The CDR3 sequence is 13 residues long. V was clipped by 5 bases and J by 5 bases, with 13 bases between them. CDR1 and CDR2 from the germline V gene are SGDLS and YYNGEE. CDR3 amino acids: CASRGRGEYGYTF. The CDR3 DNA sequence: TGTGCCAGCAGGGGCAGGGGAGAGTATGGCTACACCTTC.

CDR3 DNA sequence: TGTGCTAGTGGTTTGGTACGTGGAGTCCCTGAAGCTTTCTTT. It translates to CASGLVRGVPEAFF. The rearrangement uses TRBV12-5 and TRBJ1-1; D remains unclear. V was clipped by 0 bases and J by 6 bases, with 11 bases between them. Germline loops: CDR1 LGHNT, CDR2 FRNRAP. This CDR3 has 14 residues.

This sequence joins TRBV19 and TRBJ1-5; D remains ambiguous. The V gene's germline CDR1 is LNHDA and CDR2 SQIVND (reference sequence). V was shortened by 8 bases and J by 4 bases, with 12 bases between the two germline ends. The CDR3 sequence is 13 residues long. CDR3 nucleotides: TGTGCCAGTCGACTCGGGGTAAATCAGCCCCAGCATTTT. Translation: CASRLGVNQPQHF. Full variable domain (missing parts from reference TRBV19 and TRBJ1-5): DGGITQSPKYLFRKEGQNVTLSCEQNLNHDAMYWYRQDPGQGLRLIYYSQIVNDFQKGDIAEGYSVSREKKESFPLTVTSAQKNPTAFYLCASRLGVNQPQHFGDGTRLSIL.

The chain has TRBV30 and TRBJ1-2; 10 bases map to TRBD1. Germline V CDR1 and CDR2: GTSNPN, SVGIG (reference sequence). The trim removed 2 bases at V and 7 bases at J, leaving 13 bases unmatched. The CDR3 has 16 residues. The CDR3 loop reads CAWSPPGGTGVVGYTF. CDR3 sequence (DNA): TGTGCCTGGAGTCCGCCCGGTGGGACAGGGGTAGTTGGCTACACCTTC.

The rearrangement joins TRBV6-6 to TRBJ2-7, with D perhaps matching TRBD1 (6 bases). Trimming pared 10 bases from V and 4 bases from J, leaving 14 bases between. The CDR3 spans 12 residues. Germline CDR1 is MNHNY and CDR2 is SVGAGI (reference sequence). The CDR3: CANIPRGYEQYF. CDR3 DNA sequence: TGTGCCAACATACCGAGGGGGTACGAGCAGTACTTC.

The chain couples TRBV7-9 to TRBJ1-6, with 7 bases that match TRBD1. Losses at the gene ends were 1 base for V and 9 bases for J; bases not matched to a gene: 3. CDR3 length: 14 amino acids. CDR1 is SEHNR, CDR2 FQNEAQ, per germline (reference sequence). This CDR3 is CASSLGAGGSPLHF. CDR3 nucleotide sequence: TGTGCCAGCAGCTTAGGGGCAGGGGGTTCACCCCTCCACTTT.

The V call is TRBV4-3, the J call TRBJ1-5; 7 nucleotides agree with TRBD1. Germline CDR1 reads LGHNA; CDR2 reads YSLEER. The CDR3 sequence is 15 residues long. The ends lost 1 base at V and 5 bases at J; junction bases unmatched: 5. CDR3 coding DNA: TGCGCCAGCAGCCAAGCTAGGGGGCTGTATCAGCCCCAGCATTTT. It specifies CASSQARGLYQPQHF.

This clone was seen a few times. The J gene is TRBJ2-7, the V gene TRBV18; D may be TRBD2 (6 bases). CDR3 length: 17 residues. The ends were cut back, 2 bases at V and 4 bases at J, with 21 bases in the middle. Looked up from germline, CDR1 is KGHSH and CDR2 is LQKENI. CDR3 sequence: CASSPTADYPFRYEQYF. CDR3 nucleotide sequence: TGTGCCAGCTCACCAACTGCGGACTATCCCTTTCGTTACGAGCAGTACTTC.

J is TRBJ2-1 and V is TRBV2, with D perhaps TRBD2 (6 bases). The V end was cut by 9 bases, the J end by 0 bases, with 12 bases between. Germline CDR1 is SNHLY and CDR2 is FYNNEI. The CDR3 extends over 14 amino acids. The CDR3 here is CASERASSYNEQFF. The CDR3 nucleotides read TGTGCCAGTGAGCGGGCGAGCTCCTACAATGAGCAGTTCTTC.

The chain combines TRBV10-3 with TRBJ2-3; 8 positions match TRBD1. Trimming took 10 bases from V and 4 from J; bases not matched to a gene: 4. The CDR3 extends over 12 amino acids. Germline-derived CDR1 and CDR2 are ENHRY and SYGVKD. In DNA, the CDR3 is TGTGCCAGCCAACAGGGGGCAGATACGCAGTATTTT. It specifies CASQQGADTQYF.

The chain has TRBV18 and TRBJ2-1; perhaps TRBD2 as D (5 bases). Germline V gives CDR1 KGHSH, CDR2 LQKENI. V dropped 5 bases and J dropped 12 bases, with 17 bases sitting between them. The length of the CDR3 is 13 residues. The CDR3 DNA sequence: TGTGCCAGCTCAGAATCCTCCGTTGGAGGGCAGTTCTTC. Protein sequence: CASSESSVGGQFF. The full variable domain, with the rest looked up from reference TRBV18 and TRBJ2-1, is NAGVMQNPRHLVRRRGQEARLRCSPMKGHSHVYWYRQLPEEGLKFMVYLQKENIIDESGMPKERFSAEFPKEGPSILRIQQVVRGDSAAYFCASSESSVGGQFFGPGTRLTVL.

V is TRBV25-1 and J is TRBJ2-5; 13 bases match TRBD2. The CDR3 runs 16 residues. In germline, CDR1 is MGHDK, CDR2 SYGVNS. Trimming took 5 bases from V and 3 from J; bases not matched to a gene: 6. CDR3 protein: CASSPYGTSGEETQYF. In nucleotides, the CDR3 is TGTGCCAGCAGTCCTTATGGGACTAGCGGGGAAGAGACCCAGTACTTC. Full variable domain (missing parts from reference TRBV25-1 and TRBJ2-5): EADIYQTPRYLVIGTGKKITLECSQTMGHDKMYWYQQDPGMELHLIHYSYGVNSTEKGDLSSESTVSRIRTEHFPLTLESARPSHTSQYLCASSPYGTSGEETQYFGPGTRLLVL.

This chain connects TRBV19 to TRBJ1-6, with unresolved D. Trimming pared 6 bases from V and 8 bases from J, leaving 14 bases between. Per germline, CDR1 LNHDA and CDR2 SQIVND (reference sequence). This CDR3 contains 14 residues. The CDR3 protein is CASRSEGRDSPLHF. The CDR3 DNA follows: TGTGCCAGTAGGTCGGAAGGGAGGGATTCACCCCTCCACTTT.